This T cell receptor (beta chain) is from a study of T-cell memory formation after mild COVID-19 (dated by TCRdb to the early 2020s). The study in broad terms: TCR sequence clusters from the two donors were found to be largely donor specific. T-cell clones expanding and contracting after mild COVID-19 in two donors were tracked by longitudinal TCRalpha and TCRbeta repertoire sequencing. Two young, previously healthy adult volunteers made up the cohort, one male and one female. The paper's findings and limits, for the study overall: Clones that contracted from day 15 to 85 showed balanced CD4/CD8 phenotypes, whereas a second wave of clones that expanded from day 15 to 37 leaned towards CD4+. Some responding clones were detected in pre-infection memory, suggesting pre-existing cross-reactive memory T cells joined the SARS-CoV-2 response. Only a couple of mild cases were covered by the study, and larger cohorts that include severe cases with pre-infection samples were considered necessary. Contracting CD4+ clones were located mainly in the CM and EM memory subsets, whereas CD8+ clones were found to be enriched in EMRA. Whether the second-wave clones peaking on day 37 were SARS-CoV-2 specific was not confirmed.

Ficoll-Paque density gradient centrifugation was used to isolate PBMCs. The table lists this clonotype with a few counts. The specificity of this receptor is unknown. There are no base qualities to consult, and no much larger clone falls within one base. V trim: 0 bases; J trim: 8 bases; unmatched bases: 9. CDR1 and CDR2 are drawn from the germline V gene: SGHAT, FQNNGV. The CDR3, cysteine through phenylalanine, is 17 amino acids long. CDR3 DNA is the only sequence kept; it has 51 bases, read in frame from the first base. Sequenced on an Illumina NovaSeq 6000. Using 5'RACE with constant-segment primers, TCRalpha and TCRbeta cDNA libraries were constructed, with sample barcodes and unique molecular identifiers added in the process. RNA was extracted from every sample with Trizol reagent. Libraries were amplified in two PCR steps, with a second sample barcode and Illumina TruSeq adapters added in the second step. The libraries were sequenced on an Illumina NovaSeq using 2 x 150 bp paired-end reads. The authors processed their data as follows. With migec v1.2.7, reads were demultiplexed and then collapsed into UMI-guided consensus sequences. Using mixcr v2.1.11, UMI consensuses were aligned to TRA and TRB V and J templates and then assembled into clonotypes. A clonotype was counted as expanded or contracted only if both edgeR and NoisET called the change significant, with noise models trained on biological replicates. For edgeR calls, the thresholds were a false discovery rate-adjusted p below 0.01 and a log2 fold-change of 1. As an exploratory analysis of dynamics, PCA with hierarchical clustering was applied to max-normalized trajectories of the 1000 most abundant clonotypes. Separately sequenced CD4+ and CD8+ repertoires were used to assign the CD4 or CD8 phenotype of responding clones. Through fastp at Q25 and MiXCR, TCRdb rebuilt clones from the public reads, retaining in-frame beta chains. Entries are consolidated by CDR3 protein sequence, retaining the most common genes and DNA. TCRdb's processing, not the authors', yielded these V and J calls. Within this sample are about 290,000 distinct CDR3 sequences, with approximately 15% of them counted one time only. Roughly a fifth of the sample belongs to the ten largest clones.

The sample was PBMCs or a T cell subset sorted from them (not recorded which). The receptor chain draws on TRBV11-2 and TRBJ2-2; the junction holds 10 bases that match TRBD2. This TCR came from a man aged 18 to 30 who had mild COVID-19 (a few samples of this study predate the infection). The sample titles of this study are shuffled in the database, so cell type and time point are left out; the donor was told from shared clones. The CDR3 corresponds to CASSLEASGGAQGELFF. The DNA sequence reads TGTGCCAGCAGCTTAGAAGCAAGCGGGGGGGCCCAAGGGGAGCTGTTTTTT.